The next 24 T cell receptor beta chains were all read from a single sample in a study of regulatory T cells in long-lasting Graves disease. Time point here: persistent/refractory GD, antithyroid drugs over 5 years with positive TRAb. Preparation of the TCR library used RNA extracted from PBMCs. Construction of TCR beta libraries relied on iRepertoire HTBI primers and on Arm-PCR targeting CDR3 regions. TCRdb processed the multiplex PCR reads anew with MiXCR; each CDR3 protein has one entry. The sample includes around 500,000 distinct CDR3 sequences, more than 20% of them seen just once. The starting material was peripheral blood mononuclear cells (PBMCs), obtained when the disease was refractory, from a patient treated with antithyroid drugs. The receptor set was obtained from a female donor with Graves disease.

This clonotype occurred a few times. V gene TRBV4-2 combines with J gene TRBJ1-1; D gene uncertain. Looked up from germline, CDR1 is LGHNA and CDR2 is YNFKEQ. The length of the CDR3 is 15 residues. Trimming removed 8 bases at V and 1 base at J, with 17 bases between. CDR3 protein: CASHHVGGPNTEAFF. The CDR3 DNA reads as TGTGCCAGCCACCACGTAGGAGGGCCGAACACTGAAGCTTTCTTT.

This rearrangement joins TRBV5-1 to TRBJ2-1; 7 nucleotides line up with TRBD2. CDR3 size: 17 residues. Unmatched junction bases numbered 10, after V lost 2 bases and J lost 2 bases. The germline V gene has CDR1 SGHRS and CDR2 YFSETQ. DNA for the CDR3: TGCGCCAGCAGCTTTGGTAGCGGGTACTATACCTACAATGAGCAGTTCTTC. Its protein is CASSFGSGYYTYNEQFF. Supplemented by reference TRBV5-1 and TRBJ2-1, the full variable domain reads KAGVTQTPRYLIKTRGQQVTLSCSPISGHRSVSWYQQTPGQGLQFLFEYFSETQRNKGNFPGRFSGRQFSNSRSEMNVSTLELGDSALYLCASSFGSGYYTYNEQFFGPGTRLTVL.

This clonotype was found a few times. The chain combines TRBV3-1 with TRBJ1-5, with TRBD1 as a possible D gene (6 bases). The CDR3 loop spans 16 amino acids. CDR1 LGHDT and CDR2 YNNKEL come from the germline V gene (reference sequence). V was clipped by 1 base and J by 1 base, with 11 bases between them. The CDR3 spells CASSQGGGVSNQPQHF. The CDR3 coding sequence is TGTGCCAGCAGCCAAGGAGGGGGGGTAAGCAATCAGCCCCAGCATTTT.

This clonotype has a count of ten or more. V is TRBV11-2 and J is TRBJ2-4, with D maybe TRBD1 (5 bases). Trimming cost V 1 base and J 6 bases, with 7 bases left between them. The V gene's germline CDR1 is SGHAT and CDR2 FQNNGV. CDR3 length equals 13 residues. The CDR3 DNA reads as TGTGCCAGCAGCTTAGGGGGCCCAAACATTCAGTACTTC. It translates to CASSLGGPNIQYF.

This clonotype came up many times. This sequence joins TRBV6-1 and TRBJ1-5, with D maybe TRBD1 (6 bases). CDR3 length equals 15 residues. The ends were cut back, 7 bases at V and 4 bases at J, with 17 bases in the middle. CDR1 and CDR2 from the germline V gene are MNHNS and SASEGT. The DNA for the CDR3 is TGTGCCAGCAACACCCCCGGACAGTATAATCAGCCCCAGCATTTT. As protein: CASNTPGQYNQPQHF.

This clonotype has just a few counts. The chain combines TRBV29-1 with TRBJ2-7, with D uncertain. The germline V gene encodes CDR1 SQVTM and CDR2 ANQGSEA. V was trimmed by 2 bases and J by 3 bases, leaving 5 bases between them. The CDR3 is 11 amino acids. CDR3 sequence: CSVERNYEQYF. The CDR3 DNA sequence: TGCAGCGTTGAAAGGAACTACGAGCAGTACTTC.

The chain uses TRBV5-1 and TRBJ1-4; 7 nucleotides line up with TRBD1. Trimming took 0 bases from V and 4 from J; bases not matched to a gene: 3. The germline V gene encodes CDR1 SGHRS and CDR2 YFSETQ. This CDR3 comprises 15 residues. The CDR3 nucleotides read TGCGCCAGCAGCTTGGAGACAGGGATTAATGAAAAACTGTTTTTT. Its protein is CASSLETGINEKLFF.

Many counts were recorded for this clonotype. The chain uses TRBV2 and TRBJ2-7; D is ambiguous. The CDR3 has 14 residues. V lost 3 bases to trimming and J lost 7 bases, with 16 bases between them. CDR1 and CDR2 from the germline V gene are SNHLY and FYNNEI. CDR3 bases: TGTGCCAGCAGTGAGGTCCTAAGGTCTGATGAGCAGTACTTC. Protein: CASSEVLRSDEQYF.

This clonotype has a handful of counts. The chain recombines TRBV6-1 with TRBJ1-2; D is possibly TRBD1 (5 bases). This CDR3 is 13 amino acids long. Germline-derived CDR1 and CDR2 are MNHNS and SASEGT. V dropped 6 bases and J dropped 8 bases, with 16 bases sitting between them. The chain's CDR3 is CASSLDWGSGYTF. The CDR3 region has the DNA TGTGCCAGCAGCCTCGACTGGGGCAGCGGCTACACCTTC.

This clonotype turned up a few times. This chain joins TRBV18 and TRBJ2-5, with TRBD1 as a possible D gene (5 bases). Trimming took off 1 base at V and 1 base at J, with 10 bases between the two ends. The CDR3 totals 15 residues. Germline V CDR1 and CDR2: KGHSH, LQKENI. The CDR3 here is CASSPLWGLQETQYF. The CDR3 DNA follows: TGTGCCAGCTCACCACTCTGGGGCCTCCAAGAGACCCAGTACTTC.

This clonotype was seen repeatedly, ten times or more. As DNA, the CDR3 is TGTGCCACCACAGGGTCCGGGGAGCTGTTTTTT. It codes for CATTGSGELFF. The gene calls are TRBV15 and TRBJ2-2; weak D call: TRBD1 (5 bases). CDR1 and CDR2 (germline): LNHNV, YYDKDF (reference sequence). The germline V and J ends were trimmed by 7 bases and 6 bases, with 6 bases remaining between them. The CDR3 totals 11 residues.

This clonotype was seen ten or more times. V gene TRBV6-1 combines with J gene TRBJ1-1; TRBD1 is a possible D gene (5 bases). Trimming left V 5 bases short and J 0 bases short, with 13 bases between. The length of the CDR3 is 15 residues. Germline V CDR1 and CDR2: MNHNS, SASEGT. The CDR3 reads CASSQEGIVNTEAFF. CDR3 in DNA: TGTGCCAGCAGTCAAGAGGGGATCGTGAACACTGAAGCTTTCTTT.

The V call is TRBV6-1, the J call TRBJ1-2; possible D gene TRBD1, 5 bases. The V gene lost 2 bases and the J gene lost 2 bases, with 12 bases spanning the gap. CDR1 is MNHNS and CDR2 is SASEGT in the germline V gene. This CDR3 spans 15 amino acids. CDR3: CASSEIRTINYGYTF. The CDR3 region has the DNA TGTGCCAGCAGTGAAATTAGGACAATAAACTATGGCTACACCTTC.

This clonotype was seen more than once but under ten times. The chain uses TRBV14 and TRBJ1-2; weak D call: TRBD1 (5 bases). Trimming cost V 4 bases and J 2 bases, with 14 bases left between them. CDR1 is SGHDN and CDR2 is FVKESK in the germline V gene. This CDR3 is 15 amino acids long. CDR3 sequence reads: CASSPPRASNYGYTF. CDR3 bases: TGTGCCAGCAGCCCTCCCAGGGCTTCAAACTATGGCTACACCTTC.

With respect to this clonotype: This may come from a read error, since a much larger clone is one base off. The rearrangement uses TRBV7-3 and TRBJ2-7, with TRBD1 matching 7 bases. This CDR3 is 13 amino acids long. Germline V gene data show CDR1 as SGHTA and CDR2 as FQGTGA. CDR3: CVSSSDEGAEQYF. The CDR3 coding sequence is TGTGTCAGCAGCTCCGACGAGGGGGCTGAGCAGTACTTC. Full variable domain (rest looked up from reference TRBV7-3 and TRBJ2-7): GAGVSQTPSNKVTEKGKYVELRCDPISGHTALYWYRQSLGQGPEFLIYFQGTGAADDSGLPNDRFFAVRPEGSVSTLKIQRTERGDSAVYLCVSSSDEGAEQYFGPGTRLTVT.

The CDR3 sequence: CASTPLGVSGGNQPQHF. As DNA, the CDR3 is TGTGCCAGCACCCCCCTCGGGGTGTCGGGAGGCAATCAGCCCCAGCATTTT. The chain joins TRBV2 to TRBJ1-5; D is undetermined. V was trimmed by 7 bases and J by 2 bases, leaving 21 bases between them. This CDR3 has 17 residues. The germline CDR1 and CDR2 sequences are SNHLY and FYNNEI.

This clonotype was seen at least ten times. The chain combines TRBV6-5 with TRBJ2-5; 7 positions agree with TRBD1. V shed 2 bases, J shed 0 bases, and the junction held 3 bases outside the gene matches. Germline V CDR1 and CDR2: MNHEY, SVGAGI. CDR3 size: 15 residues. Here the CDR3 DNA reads TGTGCCAGCAGTTACACAGGGGCGGACCAAGAGACCCAGTACTTC. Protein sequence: CASSYTGADQETQYF.

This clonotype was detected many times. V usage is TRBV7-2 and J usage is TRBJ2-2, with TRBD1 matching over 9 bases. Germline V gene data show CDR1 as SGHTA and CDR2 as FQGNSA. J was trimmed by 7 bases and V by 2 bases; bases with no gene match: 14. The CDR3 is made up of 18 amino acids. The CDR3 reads CASSLRPPGQGFLGELFF. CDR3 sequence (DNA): TGTGCCAGCAGCTTACGCCCACCGGGACAGGGATTTCTCGGGGAGCTGTTTTTT.

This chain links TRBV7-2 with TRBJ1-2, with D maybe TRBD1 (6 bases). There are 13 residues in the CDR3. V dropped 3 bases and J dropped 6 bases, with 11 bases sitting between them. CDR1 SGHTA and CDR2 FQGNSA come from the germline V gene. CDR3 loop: CASSFRGEDGYTF. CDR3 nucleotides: TGTGCCAGCAGCTTCAGGGGAGAGGATGGCTACACCTTC.

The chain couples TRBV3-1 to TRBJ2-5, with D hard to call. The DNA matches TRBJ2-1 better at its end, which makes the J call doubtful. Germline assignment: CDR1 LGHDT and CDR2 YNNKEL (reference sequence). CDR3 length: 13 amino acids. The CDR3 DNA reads TGTGCCAGCAGCCGCCCCCTCTACAATGAGCAGTTCTTC. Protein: CASSRPLYNEQFF.

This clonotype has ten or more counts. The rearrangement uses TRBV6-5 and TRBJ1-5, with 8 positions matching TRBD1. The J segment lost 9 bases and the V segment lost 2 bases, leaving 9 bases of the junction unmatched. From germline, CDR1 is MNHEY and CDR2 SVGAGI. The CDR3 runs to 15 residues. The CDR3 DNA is TGTGCCAGCAGTTACCAGGACAGGGTCTTATCGCCCCAGCATTTT. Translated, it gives CASSYQDRVLSPQHF.

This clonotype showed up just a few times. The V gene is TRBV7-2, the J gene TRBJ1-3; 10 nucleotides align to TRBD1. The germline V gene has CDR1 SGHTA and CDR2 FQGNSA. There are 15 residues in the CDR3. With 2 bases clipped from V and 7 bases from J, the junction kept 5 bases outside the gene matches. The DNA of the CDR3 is TGTGCCAGCAGCTTAACGGGACAGGGGCTGAACACCATATATTTT. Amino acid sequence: CASSLTGQGLNTIYF.

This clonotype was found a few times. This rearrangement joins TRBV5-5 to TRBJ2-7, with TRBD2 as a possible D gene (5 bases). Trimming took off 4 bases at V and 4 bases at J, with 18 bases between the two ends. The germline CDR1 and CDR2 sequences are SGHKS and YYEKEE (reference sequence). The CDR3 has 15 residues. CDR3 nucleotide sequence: TGTGCCAGCAGCGTACGGGGTCCTGAGCCATACGAGCAGTACTTC. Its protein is CASSVRGPEPYEQYF. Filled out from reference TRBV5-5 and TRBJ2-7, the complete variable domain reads DAGVTQSPTHLIKTRGQQVTLRCSPISGHKSVSWYQQVLGQGPQFIFQYYEKEERGRGNFPDRFSARQFPNYSSELNVNALLLGDSALYLCASSVRGPEPYEQYFGPGTRLTVT.

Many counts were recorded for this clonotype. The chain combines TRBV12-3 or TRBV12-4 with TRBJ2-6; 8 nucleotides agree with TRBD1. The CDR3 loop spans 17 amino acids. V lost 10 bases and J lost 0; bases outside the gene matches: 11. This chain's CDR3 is CANKYGQGSSGANVLTF. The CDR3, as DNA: TGTGCCAACAAGTACGGACAGGGAAGCTCTGGGGCCAACGTCCTGACTTTC.